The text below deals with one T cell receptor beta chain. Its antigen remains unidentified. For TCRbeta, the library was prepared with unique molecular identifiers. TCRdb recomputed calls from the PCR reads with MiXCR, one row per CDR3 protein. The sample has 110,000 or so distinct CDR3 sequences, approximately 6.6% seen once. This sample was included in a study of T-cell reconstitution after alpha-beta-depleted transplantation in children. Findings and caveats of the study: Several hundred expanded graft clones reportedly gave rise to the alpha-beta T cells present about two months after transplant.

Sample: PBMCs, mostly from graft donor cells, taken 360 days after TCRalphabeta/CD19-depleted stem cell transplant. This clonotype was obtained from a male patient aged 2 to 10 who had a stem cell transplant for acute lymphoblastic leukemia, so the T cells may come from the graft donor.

The CDR3 loop reads CASSFSDPMELFF. Written as DNA, the CDR3 is TGTGCCAGCAGCTTCTCCGACCCTATGGAGCTGTTTTTT. V is TRBV5-5 and J is TRBJ2-2; D is uncertain. V was cut by 2 bases and J by 10 bases, with 12 bases left in between. CDR3 length: 13 residues. CDR1 and CDR2 from the germline V gene are SGHKS and YYEKEE (reference sequence). Based on the CDR3 plus reference TRBV5-5 and TRBJ2-2, the full variable domain is DAGVTQSPTHLIKTRGQQVTLRCSPISGHKSVSWYQQVLGQGPQFIFQYYEKEERGRGNFPDRFSARQFPNYSSELNVNALLLGDSALYLCASSFSDPMELFFGEGSRLTVL.